This T cell receptor beta chain is from a study of blood T cell repertoires in COVID-19. About the study: Samples representing acute and convalescent COVID-19 were sourced from the United States, Italy and Spain.

CDR3 size: 15 residues. Germline values: CDR1 SGHRS, CDR2 YFSETQ. V dropped 4 bases and J dropped 1; count of bases not matched to a gene: 4. Original analysis: Reference gene primer amplification gave estimated nucleated cell counts. Clones were sequenced by immunoSEQ multiplex PCR, and TCRdb holds only the in-frame ones, with some missing. V and J calls and clone size are copied from that table; D and trimming were computed from the DNA. The sample lists around 160,000 clones, around 84% occurring once. This receptor was identified in a woman of 80 years or more with acute or convalescent COVID-19. Sequenced: peripheral blood. The chain links TRBV5-1 to TRBJ2-2; 7 bases are shared with TRBD2. DNA for the CDR3: TGCGCCAGCAGCATCATAGCGGGGAACACCGGGGAGCTGTTTTTT. It codes for CASSIIAGNTGELFF.